The source of this T cell receptor beta chain is a study of long-term antiretroviral therapy in people with HIV. Study as a whole: In the earliest collections, sampling predates the 2015 immediate-ART recommendation by about a decade. Study findings and constraints: Clones showing expansion before ART dominated the repertoire at all time points.

Version v3.0 of the immunoSEQ assay was performed at survey level. The assay was immunoSEQ multiplex PCR, and TCRdb's table has in-frame clones only and misses some. The sample consists of 17,000 or so clones, approximately 80% of them appearing once. The CDR3 sequence is 16 residues long. Germline V gives CDR1 SGHDN, CDR2 FVKESK. With V trimmed by 4 bases and J by 6 bases, 11 bases remained unmatched. This clone was found a few times. Its antigen remains unknown. This sample comprised unsorted PBMCs, obtained 0.1 years before starting antiretroviral therapy. The chain links TRBV14 to TRBJ2-1, with 8 bases that match TRBD2. This clonotype was obtained from a man aged 18 to 29 with HIV. The CDR3 DNA reads as TGTGCCAGCAGCCGGGTTGGAGCGGGAGAAGGCAATGAGCAGTTCTTC. This codes for CASSRVGAGEGNEQFF.